A selection of T cell receptor beta chains follows, all from one sample in a study of cytotoxic CD8 clonotypes in ibrutinib-treated CLL. Using immunoSEQ multiplex PCR, the repertoire was profiled, and TCRdb retains in-frame clones only, with some absent. The sample consists of 50,000 to 65,000 clones, over 60% of them appearing once. The sequences come from PBMCs, collected after 12 months of ibrutinib treatment. Source of these receptors: a human donor with chronic lymphocytic leukemia. The CDR3 runs from the conserved cysteine through the conserved F or W. D genes are given only for firm matches. Some rows mark clone size as missing; the rest say once, few, many or name a class of expanded clone.

TGTGCCAGCAGTCAGTGGGACAGGGAACGGAGCGTCCTGACTTTC,CASSQWDRERSVLTF,TRBV5-4,TRBD1,.,TRBJ2-6
TGTGCCAGCAGTGGCATTACCACTAGCACAGATACGCAGTATTTT,CASSGITTSTDTQYF,TRBV25-1,.,.,TRBJ2-3
TGTGCCAGCAGTAGGGCTCAGGAATCCTACGAGCAGTACTTC,CASSRAQESYEQYF,TRBV6-5,.,.,TRBJ2-7
TGTGCCAGCAGCTTAATCCTACTAGCTCGAGAGCAGTTCTTC,CASSLILLAREQFF,TRBV7-2,.,.,TRBJ2-1
TGTGCCTGGAATGGTAACACCTACTCCTACGAGCAGTACTTC,CAWNGNTYSYEQYF,TRBV30,.,.,TRBJ2-7
TGTGCCAGCAGTTTGAGGACCCGGGGCGACGAGCAGTACTTC,CASSLRTRGDEQYF,TRBV13,.,.,TRBJ2-7
TGTGCCAGCAGCTACACCGGCGGGAGCTACAATGAGCAGTTCTTC,CASSYTGGSYNEQFF,TRBV5-4,TRBD2,.,TRBJ2-1
TGTGCCAGCAGTAGCTATACCCCGGGTCTAGCGCCCATCAATGAGCAGTTCTTC,CASSSYTPGLAPINEQFF,TRBV27,.,.,TRBJ2-1
TGTGCAGCACGGAGTAGCACAGATACGCAGTATTTT,CAARSSTDTQYF,TRBV6-5,.,.,TRBJ2-3
TGTGCCACCAGCAGAGATCGGCCTAGCGGGGCCTACGAGCAGTACTTC,CATSRDRPSGAYEQYF,TRBV15,TRBD2,.,TRBJ2-7
TGTGCCTGGACGGATGTCACTGAAGCTTTCTTT,CAWTDVTEAFF,TRBV30,.,.,TRBJ1-1
TGTGCCAGCAGCTTGGATGGGACTAATGAAAAACTGTTTTTT,CASSLDGTNEKLFF,TRBV7-9,.,once,TRBJ1-4
TGTGCCAGTAGCCACCTCTACAGGGCTTTCGAGCAGTACTTC,CASSHLYRAFEQYF,TRBV19,.,medium-sized,TRBJ2-7
TGTGCCACCAGCAGAGATGATCGCCAGGGCTATGGCTACACCTTC,CATSRDDRQGYGYTF,TRBV15,.,.,TRBJ1-2
TGTGCCAGCAGCCCTACAGGGGGCGAAGATACGCAGTATTTT,CASSPTGGEDTQYF,TRBV7-8,TRBD1,once,TRBJ2-3
TGTGCTAGTTGCTGGGGGGATATCACAGATACGCAGTATTTT,CASCWGDITDTQYF,TRBV12-5,.,few,TRBJ2-3
TGTGCCAGCAGCTGGTATCGACAGGATAGCAATCAGCCCCAGCATTTT,CASSWYRQDSNQPQHF,TRBV11-2,.,once,TRBJ1-5
TGTGCCAGCAGCCAGACAGACGTGCAGACCCAGTACTTC,CASSQTDVQTQYF,TRBV7-8,.,few,TRBJ2-5
TGTGCCAGCAGTTTACCATTAGCGGGACGACGTTCCTACGAGCAGTACTTC,CASSLPLAGRRSYEQYF,TRBV28,TRBD2,.,TRBJ2-7
TGTGCCAGCAGCTTAGGGGGAGGAGGATTCAATGAGCAGTTCTTC,CASSLGGGGFNEQFF,TRBV7-6,.,once,TRBJ2-1
TGCGCCAGCAGCCAAGATCAAACTTCCAGGGGGCTCTCCTACGAGCAGTACTTC,CASSQDQTSRGLSYEQYF,TRBV4-1,TRBD1,.,TRBJ2-7
TGTGCCAGCAGGGGGGTCGATAGTCAGCCCCAGCATTTT,CASRGVDSQPQHF,TRBV6-1,.,.,TRBJ1-5
TGTGCCAGCAGCTTATCAAGAGAAAGATACAATGAGCAGTTCTTC,CASSLSRERYNEQFF,TRBV7-2,.,.,TRBJ2-1
TGTGCCAGTAGTATGTATCAGGGGTACGAGCAGTACTTC,CASSMYQGYEQYF,TRBV19,.,.,TRBJ2-7
TGTGCCAGCTCGAACAGGGATAACCAAGAGACCCAGTACTTC,CASSNRDNQETQYF,TRBV7-2,.,.,TRBJ2-5
TGTGCCAGCAGTGGAACAGGGGCCGGGGAGCTGTTTTTT,CASSGTGAGELFF,TRBV9,TRBD1,.,TRBJ2-2
TGTGCCAGCGGTACGGCAGGGTGGGAGCAGTACTTC,CASGTAGWEQYF,TRBV28,.,.,TRBJ2-7
TGCGCCAGCAGCCAAGATCTAACTCAGCTGAACAATGAGCAGTTCTTC,CASSQDLTQLNNEQFF,TRBV4-1,.,.,TRBJ2-1
TGTGCCAGCAGTTACAGGGCGGGCGGTGGCAATCAGCCCCAGCATTTT,CASSYRAGGGNQPQHF,TRBV6-6,.,.,TRBJ1-5
TGTGCCAGCAGCGGGAGAGGAACAACGGGGTATGGCTACACCTTC,CASSGRGTTGYGYTF,TRBV13,.,.,TRBJ1-2
TGTGCCAGCTCACCTGTTACAGGTGGATCCTACGAGCAGTACTTC,CASSPVTGGSYEQYF,TRBV18,.,.,TRBJ2-7
TGTGCCACAATAGCGGGGAGGTCCACAGATACGCAGTATTTT,CATIAGRSTDTQYF,TRBV2,TRBD2,.,TRBJ2-3
TGCAGCGTTCGTGAGACACTCTATGGCTACACCTTC,CSVRETLYGYTF,TRBV29-1,.,few,TRBJ1-2
TGTGCCAGCAGCTTAGCGGGCCAGCGCTACAATGAGCAGTTCTTC,CASSLAGQRYNEQFF,TRBV11-3,.,.,TRBJ2-1
TGTGCCTGGAGTGTTTCGGTCATTCAAGAGACCCAGTACTTC,CAWSVSVIQETQYF,TRBV30,.,.,TRBJ2-5
TGCGCCAGCAGCCCTTGGACTAGCGGGAGGTCGGTTGGGTACGCAGATACGCAGTATTTT,CASSPWTSGRSVGYADTQYF,TRBV4-1,TRBD2,.,TRBJ2-3
TGTGCCAGCAGCGTGGGGACAACCACGAACACCGGGGAGCTGTTTTTT,CASSVGTTTNTGELFF,TRBV9,.,.,TRBJ2-2
TGTGCCAGCAGCCCGGGGACAGCTAAGACCACTAACTATGGCTACACCTTC,CASSPGTAKTTNYGYTF,TRBV9,TRBD1,.,TRBJ1-2
TGTGCCTGGTCGCGACAGGGGAACTACGAGCAGTACTTC,CAWSRQGNYEQYF,TRBV30,TRBD1,.,TRBJ2-7
TGTGCCAGCAGCTCCGCAGACAGGGGTGACTACACCTTC,CASSSADRGDYTF,TRBV11-2,TRBD1,.,TRBJ1-2
TGTGCCAGCAGCTTGGTTGGCTACGATAACACCGGGGAGCTGTTTTTT,CASSLVGYDNTGELFF,TRBV7-2,.,.,TRBJ2-2
TGTGCCAGCAGCTTAAAGGAGACCCAGTACTTC,CASSLKETQYF,TRBV7-9,.,.,TRBJ2-5
TGTGCCAGCAGCCAAGGGAGGGGCAGGGGAATGGTCACAGATACGCAGTATTTT,CASSQGRGRGMVTDTQYF,TRBV9,.,few,TRBJ2-3
TGTGCCAGTAGTACTTCAGGGTTGGAGACCCAGTACTTC,CASSTSGLETQYF,TRBV19,.,.,TRBJ2-5
TGTGCCAGCAGCTTAGGGGACAGGGTTAGCAATCAGCCCCAGCATTTT,CASSLGDRVSNQPQHF,TRBV7-2,TRBD1,few,TRBJ1-5